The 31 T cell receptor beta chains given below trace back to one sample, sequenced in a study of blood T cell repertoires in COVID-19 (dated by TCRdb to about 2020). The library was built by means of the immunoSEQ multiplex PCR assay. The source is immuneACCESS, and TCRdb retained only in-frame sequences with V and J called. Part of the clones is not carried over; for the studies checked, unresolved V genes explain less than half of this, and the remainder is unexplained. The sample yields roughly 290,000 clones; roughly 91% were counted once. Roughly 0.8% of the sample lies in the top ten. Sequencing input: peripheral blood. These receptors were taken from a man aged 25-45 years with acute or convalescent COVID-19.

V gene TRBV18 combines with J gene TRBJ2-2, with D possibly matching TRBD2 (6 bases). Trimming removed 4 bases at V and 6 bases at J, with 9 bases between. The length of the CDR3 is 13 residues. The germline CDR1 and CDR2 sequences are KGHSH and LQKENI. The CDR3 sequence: CASSRREAGELFF. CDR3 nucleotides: TGTGCCAGCTCACGCAGGGAGGCCGGGGAGCTGTTTTTT.

The CDR3 protein is CAWSVRSSPLHF. The CDR3 DNA reads as TGTGCCTGGAGTGTAAGGAGTTCACCCCTCCACTTT. The V and J genes are TRBV30 and TRBJ1-6; D not certain. Trimming removed 0 bases at V and 9 bases at J, with 6 bases between. The CDR3 spans 12 residues. Germline assignment: CDR1 GTSNPN and CDR2 SVGIG (reference sequence).

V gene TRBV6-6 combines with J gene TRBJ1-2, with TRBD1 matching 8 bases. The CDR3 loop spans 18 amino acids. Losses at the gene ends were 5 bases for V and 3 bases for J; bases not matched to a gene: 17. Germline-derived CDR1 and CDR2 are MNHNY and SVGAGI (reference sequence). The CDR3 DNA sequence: TGTGCCAGCAGTCCTCGGCAGGGGGCGCGTCAAGCATACTATGGCTACACCTTC. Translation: CASSPRQGARQAYYGYTF.

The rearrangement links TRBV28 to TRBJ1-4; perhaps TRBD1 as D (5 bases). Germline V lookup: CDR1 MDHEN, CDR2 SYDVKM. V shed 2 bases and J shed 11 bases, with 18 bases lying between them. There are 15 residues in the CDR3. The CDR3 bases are TGTGCCAGCAGTTTAGCGGCAGGGCTTAAGGAGAAACTGTTTTTT. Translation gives CASSLAAGLKEKLFF.

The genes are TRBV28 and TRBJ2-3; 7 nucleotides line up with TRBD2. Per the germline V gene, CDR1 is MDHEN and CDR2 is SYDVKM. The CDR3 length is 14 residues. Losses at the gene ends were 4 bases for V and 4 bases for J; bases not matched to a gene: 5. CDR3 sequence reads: CASSSPGGADTQYF. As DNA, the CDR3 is TGTGCCAGCAGTTCCCCTGGGGGGGCAGATACGCAGTATTTT.

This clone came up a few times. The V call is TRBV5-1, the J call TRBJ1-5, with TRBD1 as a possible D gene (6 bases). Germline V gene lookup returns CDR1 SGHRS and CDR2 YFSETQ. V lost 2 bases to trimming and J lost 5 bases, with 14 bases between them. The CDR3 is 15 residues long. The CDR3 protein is CASSLDGQFHQPQHF. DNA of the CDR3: TGCGCCAGCAGCTTAGATGGACAGTTTCATCAGCCCCAGCATTTT.

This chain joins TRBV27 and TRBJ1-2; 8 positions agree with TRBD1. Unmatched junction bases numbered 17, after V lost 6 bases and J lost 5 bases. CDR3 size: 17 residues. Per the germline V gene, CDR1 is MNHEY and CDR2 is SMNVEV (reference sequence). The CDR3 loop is CASRQGGLWGISYGYTF. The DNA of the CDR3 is TGTGCCAGCAGACAGGGGGGATTGTGGGGGATCAGTTATGGCTACACCTTC.

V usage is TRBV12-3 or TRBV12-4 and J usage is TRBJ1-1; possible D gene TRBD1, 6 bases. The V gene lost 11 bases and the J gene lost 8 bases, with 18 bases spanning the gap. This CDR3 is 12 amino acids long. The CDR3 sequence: CAARGTGTEAFF. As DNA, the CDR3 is TGTGCCGCAAGGGGGACCGGGACAGAAGCTTTCTTT.

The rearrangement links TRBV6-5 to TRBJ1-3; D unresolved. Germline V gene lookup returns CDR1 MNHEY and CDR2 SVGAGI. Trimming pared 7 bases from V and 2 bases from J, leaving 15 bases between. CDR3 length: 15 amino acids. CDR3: CASIWHPKTGNTIYF. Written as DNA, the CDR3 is TGTGCCAGCATTTGGCACCCAAAGACTGGAAACACCATATATTTT.

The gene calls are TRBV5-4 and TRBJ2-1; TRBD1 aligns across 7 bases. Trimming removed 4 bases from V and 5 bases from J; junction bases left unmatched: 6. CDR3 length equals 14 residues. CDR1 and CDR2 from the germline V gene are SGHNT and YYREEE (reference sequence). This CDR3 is CASSLKTGNNEQFF. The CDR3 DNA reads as TGTGCCAGCAGCCTAAAGACAGGGAACAATGAGCAGTTCTTC.

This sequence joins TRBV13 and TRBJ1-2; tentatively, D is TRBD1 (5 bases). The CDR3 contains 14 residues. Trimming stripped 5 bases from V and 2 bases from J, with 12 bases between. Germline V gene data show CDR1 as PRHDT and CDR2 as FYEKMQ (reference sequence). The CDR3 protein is CASSPSQGNYGYTF. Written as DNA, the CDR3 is TGTGCCAGCAGCCCATCCCAGGGCAACTATGGCTACACCTTC.

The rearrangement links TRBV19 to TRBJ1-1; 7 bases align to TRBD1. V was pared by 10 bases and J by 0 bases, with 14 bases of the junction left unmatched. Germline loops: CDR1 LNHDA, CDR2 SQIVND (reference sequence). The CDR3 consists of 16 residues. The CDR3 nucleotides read TGTGCCACCTACTCCTCACAGGGGATGATGAACACTGAAGCTTTCTTT. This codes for CATYSSQGMMNTEAFF.

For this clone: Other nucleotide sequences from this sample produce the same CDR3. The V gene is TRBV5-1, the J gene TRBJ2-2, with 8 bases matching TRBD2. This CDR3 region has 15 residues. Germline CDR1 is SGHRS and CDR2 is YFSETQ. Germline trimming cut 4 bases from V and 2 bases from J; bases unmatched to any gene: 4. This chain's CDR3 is CASSPLAVNTGELFF. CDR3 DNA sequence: TGCGCCAGCAGCCCACTAGCGGTCAACACCGGGGAGCTGTTTTTT.

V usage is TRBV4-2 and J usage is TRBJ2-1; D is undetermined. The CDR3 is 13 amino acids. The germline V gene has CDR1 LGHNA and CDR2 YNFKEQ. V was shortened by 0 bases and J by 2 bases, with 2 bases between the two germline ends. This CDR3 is CASSQDTYNEQFF. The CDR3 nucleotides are TGTGCCAGCAGCCAAGATACCTACAATGAGCAGTTCTTC.

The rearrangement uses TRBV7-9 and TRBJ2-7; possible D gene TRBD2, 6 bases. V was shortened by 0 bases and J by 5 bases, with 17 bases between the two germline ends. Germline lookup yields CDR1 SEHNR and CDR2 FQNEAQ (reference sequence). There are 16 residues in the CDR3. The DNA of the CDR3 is TGTGCCAGCAGCTTAGCTAGATCATCTACGGGAGACGAGCAGTACTTC. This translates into CASSLARSSTGDEQYF.

CDR3 in amino acids: CASSPQPQTSGEQYF. The CDR3 DNA follows: TGTGCCAGCAGCCCACAACCACAGACTAGCGGCGAGCAGTACTTC. The genes are TRBV7-2 and TRBJ2-7; 9 bases fit TRBD2. Germline CDR1 SGHTA, CDR2 FQGNSA. The CDR3 sequence is 15 residues long. J was trimmed by 6 bases and V by 5 bases; bases with no gene match: 11.

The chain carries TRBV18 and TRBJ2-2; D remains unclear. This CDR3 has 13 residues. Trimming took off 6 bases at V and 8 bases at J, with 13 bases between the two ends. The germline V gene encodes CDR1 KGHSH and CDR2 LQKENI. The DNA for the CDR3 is TGTGCCAGCTCCCCTTCAGCGCAGGGGGAGCTGTTTTTT. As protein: CASSPSAQGELFF.

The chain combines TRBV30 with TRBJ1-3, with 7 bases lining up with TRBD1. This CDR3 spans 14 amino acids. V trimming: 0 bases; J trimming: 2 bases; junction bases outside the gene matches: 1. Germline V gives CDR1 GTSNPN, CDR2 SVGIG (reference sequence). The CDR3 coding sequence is TGTGCCTGGAGTGTAGGGACAGCTGGAAACACCATATATTTT. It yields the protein CAWSVGTAGNTIYF.

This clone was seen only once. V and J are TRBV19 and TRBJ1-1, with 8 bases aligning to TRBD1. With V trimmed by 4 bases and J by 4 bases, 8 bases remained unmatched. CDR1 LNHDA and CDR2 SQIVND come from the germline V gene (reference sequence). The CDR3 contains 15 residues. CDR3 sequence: CASSTHLGQGTEAFF. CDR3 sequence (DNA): TGTGCCAGTAGTACCCACCTCGGACAGGGCACTGAAGCTTTCTTT.

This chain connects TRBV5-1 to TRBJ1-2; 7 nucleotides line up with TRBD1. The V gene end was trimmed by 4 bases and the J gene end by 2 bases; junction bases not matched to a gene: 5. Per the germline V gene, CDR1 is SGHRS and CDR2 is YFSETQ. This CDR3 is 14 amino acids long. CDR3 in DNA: TGCGCCAGCAGCGACGGACAGGTGAACTATGGCTACACCTTC. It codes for CASSDGQVNYGYTF.

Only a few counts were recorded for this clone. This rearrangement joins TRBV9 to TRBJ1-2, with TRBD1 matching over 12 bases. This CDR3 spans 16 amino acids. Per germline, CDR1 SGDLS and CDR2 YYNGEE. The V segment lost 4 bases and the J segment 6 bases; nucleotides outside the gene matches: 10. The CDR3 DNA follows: TGTGCCAGCAGCCCGAGCCCGGGGACAGGGGGCAATGGCTACACCTTC. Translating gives CASSPSPGTGGNGYTF.

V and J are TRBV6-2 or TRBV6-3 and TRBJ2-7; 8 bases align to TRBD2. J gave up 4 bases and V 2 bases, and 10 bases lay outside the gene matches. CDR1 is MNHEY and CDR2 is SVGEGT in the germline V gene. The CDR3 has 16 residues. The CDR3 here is CASSYGTGGPVYEQYF. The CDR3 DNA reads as TGTGCCAGCAGTTACGGGACGGGAGGGCCAGTTTACGAGCAGTACTTC.

The CDR3 DNA is TGTGCCAGCAGTTACTCGGGGAGGGAGGAGCAGTTCTTC. This encodes CASSYSGREEQFF. This rearrangement joins TRBV6-5 to TRBJ2-1; TRBD2 aligns across 7 bases. Per germline, CDR1 MNHEY and CDR2 SVGAGI. The length of the CDR3 is 13 residues. Trimming at V came to 0 bases and at J to 10 bases, leaving 3 bases not matched to a gene.

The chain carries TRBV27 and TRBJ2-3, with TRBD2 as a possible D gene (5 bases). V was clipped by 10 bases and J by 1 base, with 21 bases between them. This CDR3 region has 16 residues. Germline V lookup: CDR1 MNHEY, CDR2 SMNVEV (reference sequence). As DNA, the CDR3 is TGTGCCACCAAACCGAGTGGACTTGCTCGCACAGATACGCAGTATTTT. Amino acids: CATKPSGLARTDTQYF.

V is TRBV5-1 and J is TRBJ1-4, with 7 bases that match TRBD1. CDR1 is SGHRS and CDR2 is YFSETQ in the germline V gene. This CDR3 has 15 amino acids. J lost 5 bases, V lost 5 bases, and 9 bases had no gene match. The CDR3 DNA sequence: TGCGCCAGCAGTCTTCGACAGGGAGAGAATGAAAAACTGTTTTTT. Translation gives CASSLRQGENEKLFF.

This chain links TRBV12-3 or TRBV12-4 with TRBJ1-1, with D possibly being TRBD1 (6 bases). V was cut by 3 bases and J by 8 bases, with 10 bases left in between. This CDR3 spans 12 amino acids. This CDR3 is CASSLNRAEAFF. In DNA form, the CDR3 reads TGTGCCAGCAGTTTGAACAGGGCCGAAGCTTTCTTT.

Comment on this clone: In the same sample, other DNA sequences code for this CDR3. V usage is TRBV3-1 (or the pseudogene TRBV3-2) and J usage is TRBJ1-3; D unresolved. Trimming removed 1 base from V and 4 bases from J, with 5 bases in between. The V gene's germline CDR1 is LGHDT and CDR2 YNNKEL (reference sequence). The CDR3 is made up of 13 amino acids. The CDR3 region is CASSQVEGNTIYF. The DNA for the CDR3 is TGTGCCAGCAGCCAAGTCGAGGGAAACACCATATATTTT.

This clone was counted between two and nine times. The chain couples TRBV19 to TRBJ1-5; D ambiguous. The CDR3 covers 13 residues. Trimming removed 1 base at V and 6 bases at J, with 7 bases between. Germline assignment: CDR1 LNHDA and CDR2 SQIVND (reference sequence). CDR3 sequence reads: CASSIVSGQPQHF. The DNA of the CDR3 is TGTGCCAGTAGTATAGTGTCGGGTCAGCCCCAGCATTTT. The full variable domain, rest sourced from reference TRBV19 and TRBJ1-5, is DGGITQSPKYLFRKEGQNVTLSCEQNLNHDAMYWYRQDPGQGLRLIYYSQIVNDFQKGDIAEGYSVSREKKESFPLTVTSAQKNPTAFYLCASSIVSGQPQHFGDGTRLSIL.

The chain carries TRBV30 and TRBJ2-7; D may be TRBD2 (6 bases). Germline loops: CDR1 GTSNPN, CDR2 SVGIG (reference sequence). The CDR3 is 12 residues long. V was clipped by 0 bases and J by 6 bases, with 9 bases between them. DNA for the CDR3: TGTGCCTGGAGTGTTGCCGGGGGCGAGCAGTACTTC. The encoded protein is CAWSVAGGEQYF.

The CDR3 sequence is CASSIGQGDYEQFF. CDR3 nucleotides: TGTGCCAGTAGTATAGGACAGGGAGATTATGAGCAGTTCTTC. The chain uses TRBV19 and TRBJ2-1, with TRBD1 matching 7 bases. V lost 1 base, J lost 8 bases, and 5 bases stayed unmatched. The V gene's germline CDR1 is LNHDA and CDR2 SQIVND (reference sequence). This CDR3 comprises 14 residues.

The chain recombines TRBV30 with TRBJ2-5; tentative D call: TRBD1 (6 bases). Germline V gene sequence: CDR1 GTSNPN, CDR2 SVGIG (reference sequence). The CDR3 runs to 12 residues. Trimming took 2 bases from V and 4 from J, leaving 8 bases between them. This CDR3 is CAWSRGGETQYF. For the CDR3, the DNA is TGTGCCTGGAGTCGAGGGGGAGAGACCCAGTACTTC.